The rows below give T cell receptor beta chains drawn from one sample of a study of graft-versus-host responses after intestinal transplantation. What these receptors recognize is not known. The method was immunoSEQ multiplex PCR; TCRdb's version includes in-frame clones alone and lacks a portion of them. There are more than 65,000 clones in the sample; approximately 90% occur only once, and 7% to 8.5% lies in the top ten. Sample: unstimulated CD8+ T cells sorted from spleen or lymph node cells, taken before transplant. These receptors came from a human donor who was the organ donor for an intestinal transplant. Both conserved end residues are part of each CDR3. The order of the fields is V gene, clone size, D gene, J gene, CDR3 DNA, CDR3 protein. A D gene is named only where the DNA matches it firmly. Only part of the rows carry a size: once, few, many, or a class if the clone is expanded.

TRBV7-2	-	-	TRBJ2-7	TGTGCCAGCAGCTTAGGCAGGGTTTACGAGCAGTACTTC	CASSLGRVYEQYF
TRBV6-1	-	TRBD2	TRBJ2-3	TGTGCCAGCAGTGTAAGCGGGGGGAGCACAGATACGCAGTATTTT	CASSVSGGSTDTQYF
TRBV4-1	-	TRBD2	TRBJ2-7	TGCGCCAGCAGCCAATTCGGCGGGGGGGCCGACGAGCAGTACTTC	CASSQFGGGADEQYF
TRBV9	-	TRBD1	TRBJ2-7	TGTGCCAGCAGCTCCCGGACAGGTCTGGAGCAGTACTTC	CASSSRTGLEQYF
TRBV4-1	-	TRBD2	TRBJ2-5	TGCGCCAGCAGCCAACTGGGACTAGCGGGGTCGGTGGGGACCCAGTACTTC	CASSQLGLAGSVGTQYF
TRBV18	-	-	TRBJ2-7	TGTGCCAGCTCACCGCAGGGGTCCCACGAGCAGTACTTC	CASSPQGSHEQYF
TRBV11-3	-	-	TRBJ2-5	TGTGCCAGCAGCTTAGGGCTTTCTCGGGGCGCTGAAGAGACCCAGTACTTC	CASSLGLSRGAEETQYF
TRBV2	-	-	TRBJ1-6	TGTGCCAGCAGTGAATCGGCTGGGTTTGGACCCCTCCACTTT	CASSESAGFGPLHF
TRBV11-1	-	TRBD1	TRBJ2-1	TGTGCCAGCAGCCCATGGGACAGGCCTAACTACAATGAGCAGTTCTTC	CASSPWDRPNYNEQFF
TRBV6-5	-	-	TRBJ1-2	TGTGCCAGCAGTTACAACCGGGATGGCTACACCTTC	CASSYNRDGYTF
TRBV10-3	-	-	TRBJ1-1	TGTGCCATCAGTCCCGGCGGCTTCGAAGCTTTCTTT	CAISPGGFEAFF
TRBV19	-	-	TRBJ1-5	TGTGCCAGTAGTATTGTTGACGGGCTTCAGCCCCAGCATTTT	CASSIVDGLQPQHF
TRBV10-1	-	-	TRBJ2-7	TGCGCCAGCAGTGAGGGGTCGGACTACGAAACCCTCCACGAGCAGTACTTC	CASSEGSDYETLHEQYF
TRBV9	-	TRBD2	TRBJ2-3	TGTGCCAGCAGCGTATACGGTGTCAGCGGGACGCCCACAGATACGCAGTATTTT	CASSVYGVSGTPTDTQYF
TRBV10-2	-	-	TRBJ2-7	TGCGCCAGCGCCCCCGGGGGACTGCCGCTTTTGAAGCAGTACTTC	CASAPGGLPLLKQYF
TRBV5-3	-	TRBD2	TRBJ2-1	TGTGCCAGAAGCTCCGAGCCGCTAGCGGGGTTCTTC	CARSSEPLAGFF
TRBV5-4	-	TRBD1	TRBJ1-3	TGTGCCAGCAGCTTCGCGACAGGGGTCTCTGGAAACACCATATATTTT	CASSFATGVSGNTIYF
TRBV6-1	-	-	TRBJ1-4	TGTGCCAGCAGTGAAGACCCACAGGGACTTAATGAAAAACTGTTTTTT	CASSEDPQGLNEKLFF
TRBV5-1	-	TRBD2	TRBJ2-1	TGCGCCAGCAGCTGGAATGTAGCGGGGGGCCTCTACAATGAGCAGTTCTTC	CASSWNVAGGLYNEQFF
TRBV5-1	few	TRBD2	TRBJ2-1	TGCGCCAGCAGCTTGGCGGGACTAGTTTTCGCGAGGAATGAGCAGTTCTTC	CASSLAGLVFARNEQFF
TRBV6-6	few	TRBD1	TRBJ1-3	TGTGCCAGCGATTCAGGACAGGGTAAAACGGGAAACACCATATATTTT	CASDSGQGKTGNTIYF
TRBV10-3	-	-	TRBJ2-4	TGTGCCATCAGTCGACAGGGACTAGCCAAAAACATTCAGTACTTC	CAISRQGLAKNIQYF
TRBV15	-	TRBD2	TRBJ2-4	TGTGCCACAAGGACTATCTCGGCGGGAGATATTCAGTACTTC	CATRTISAGDIQYF
TRBV27	few	TRBD1	TRBJ2-7	TGTGCCAGCCTCCGGACAGGGAGCTACGAGCAGTACTTC	CASLRTGSYEQYF
TRBV15	-	TRBD2	TRBJ2-7	TGTGCCACCAGCATAACTAGCGGAGCCTACGAGCAGTACTTC	CATSITSGAYEQYF
TRBV9	-	-	TRBJ2-1	TGTGCCAGCAGCGTCCTGGAGGGGGAGCAGTTCTTC	CASSVLEGEQFF
TRBV5-1	once	TRBD2	TRBJ2-2	TGCGCCAGCAGCTTGCCTTCTAGCGGGGGGGCGGTCGCCGGGGAGCTGTTTTTT	CASSLPSSGGAVAGELFF
TRBV29-1	-	TRBD2	TRBJ2-1	TGCAGCGTTGAAAGTGTGGGGACTAGCGGGAACAATGAGCAGTTCTTC	CSVESVGTSGNNEQFF
TRBV19	-	-	TRBJ2-7	TGTGCCAGTAGCCCCCCGTGTTCTAGCGAGCAGTACTTC	CASSPPCSSEQYF
TRBV6-1	-	-	TRBJ1-2	TGTGCCAGCAGGACCGGGACCCAGGAGGATGGCTACACCTTC	CASRTGTQEDGYTF
TRBV29-1	once	-	TRBJ1-3	TGCAGCGTTGAAGATTTAGGTAACTCTGGAAACACCATATATTTT	CSVEDLGNSGNTIYF
TRBV7-9	-	-	TRBJ2-6	TGTGCCAGCAGCTTTCGTGGCGGGACTGGGGCCAACGTCCTGACTTTC	CASSFRGGTGANVLTF
TRBV7-5	-	-	TRBJ2-2	TGTGTCAGAAGCTTAGGGAAGGGGACAGAGAACACCGGGGAGCTGTTTTTT	CVRSLGKGTENTGELFF
TRBV10-2	-	-	TRBJ2-7	TGCGCCAGCAGTGTACGGGGTTTTCAGGTGGACGAGCAGTACTTC	CASSVRGFQVDEQYF
TRBV9	-	-	TRBJ1-1	TGTGCCAGCAGCGCCAGGGGCACTGAAGCTTTCTTT	CASSARGTEAFF
TRBV5-1	-	-	TRBJ2-3	TGCGCCAGCAGCTTGGAAGGGCGCAGCACAGATACGCAGTATTTT	CASSLEGRSTDTQYF
TRBV18	-	TRBD1	TRBJ1-2	TGTGCCAGCTCACCAATGGGCAGGGACAGGGGCGTTCGTGGCTACACCTTC	CASSPMGRDRGVRGYTF
TRBV11-1	once	-	TRBJ2-7	TGTGCCAGCAGCTCACCGGGGAGGTTGTACGAGCAGTACTTC	CASSSPGRLYEQYF
TRBV5-6	-	-	TRBJ1-5	TGTGCCAGCAGCTCCCTTGGGCAGACGGGGAGCAATCAGCCCCAGCATTTT	CASSSLGQTGSNQPQHF
TRBV18	once	-	TRBJ2-2	TGTGCCAGCTCACCCTCCGGGGCGGGCACCGGGGAGCTGTTTTTT	CASSPSGAGTGELFF
TRBV5-4	-	TRBD1	TRBJ2-7	TGTGCCAGCAGTAACCTTAACAGGGGGCTCGAGCAGTACTTC	CASSNLNRGLEQYF
TRBV6-6	-	-	TRBJ1-5	TGTGCCAGCACCATTATTCAGGGTATCGATCAGCCCCAGCATTTT	CASTIIQGIDQPQHF
TRBV4-2	-	TRBD1	TRBJ1-2	TGTGCCAGCAGCCAAGGCAGGGGGTGGTACTATGGCTACACCTTC	CASSQGRGWYYGYTF
TRBV5-4	once	TRBD2	TRBJ2-2	TGTGCCAGCAGAGCCGGGACTAGCTCGACCGGGGAGCTGTTTTTT	CASRAGTSSTGELFF
TRBV12-5	-	TRBD2	TRBJ2-7	TGTGCTAGTGGTTTCGGGACTAGCGGGAGCCGGTACGAGCAGTACTTC	CASGFGTSGSRYEQYF
TRBV5-6	-	-	TRBJ2-1	TGTGCCAGCAGCGGGATCAGTTACAATGAGCAGTTCTTC	CASSGISYNEQFF
TRBV5-4	few	-	TRBJ2-1	TGTGCCAGCAGCTTGGGGGGTAGGCAGGAGCAGTTCTTC	CASSLGGRQEQFF
TRBV30	-	-	TRBJ2-1	TGTGCCTGGAGTGTCCGGGACTCGGCTCGAGAGCAGTTCTTC	CAWSVRDSAREQFF
TRBV2	-	-	TRBJ2-3	TGTGCCAGCAGTGATTTGCTCACAGATACGCAGTATTTT	CASSDLLTDTQYF
TRBV10-3	-	TRBD2	TRBJ2-3	TGTGCCATCAGTGGCGGGACTATTCTGACAGATACGCAGTATTTT	CAISGGTILTDTQYF
TRBV6-1	-	-	TRBJ1-2	TGTGCCAGCAAAAGGACAGACCCTCCCTTCTATGGCTACACCTTC	CASKRTDPPFYGYTF
TRBV27	-	-	TRBJ2-7	TGTGCCAGCAGTTTACGTGGAGGGGGATTCTACGAGCAGTACTTC	CASSLRGGGFYEQYF
TRBV4-1	once	-	TRBJ2-5	TGCGCCAGCAGCCAAGAAGCTGGGAACCCATGGGACCAGTACTTC	CASSQEAGNPWDQYF